This TCR beta chain was sequenced for a study of CD8 T cells in Susac syndrome. Across the study: Active disease was present in about 6 of the sequenced Susac syndrome patients, and remission in roughly eight. Blood was drawn from Susac syndrome patients while they were therapy-naive, on corticosteroids, or on intravenous immunoglobulin alone.

Study conclusions and caveats: The CD4+ T cell repertoires of Susac syndrome were found to show no clonal expansion.

Note on this clonotype: Its antigen is not known.

Per the germline V gene, CDR1 is GTSNPN and CDR2 is SVGIG (reference sequence). The CDR3 sequence is 12 residues long. Trimming pared 3 bases from V and 1 base from J, leaving 4 bases between. An amount of RNA that ranged from roughly 0.5 to 1 ug was reverse transcribed with random hexamers. It was immunoSEQ multiplex PCR that amplified TCR beta CDR3 across 54 Vbeta and 13 Jbeta. TCRdb reprocessed the immunoSEQ multiplex PCR reads via MiXCR and lists one record per CDR3 protein. The data contain roughly 100,000 distinct CDR3 sequences, about 93% of them singletons. The origin of this receptor is a human donor with Susac syndrome. The chain carries TRBV30 and TRBJ1-5, with D uncertain. Material: CD4+ T cells from PBMCs. The CDR3: CAWSSSNQPQHF. The CDR3 nucleotides are TGTGCCTGGAGCTCGAGCAATCAGCCCCAGCATTTT.